Each of the 30 T cell receptor beta chains below was sequenced from the same sample in a study of T cell repertoires in cytomegalovirus infection. A single record per CDR3 protein comes from TCRdb applying MiXCR to the reads. The profile shows some 440,000 distinct CDR3 sequences, about 33% of them singletons. The sequenced sample consisted of PBMCs. Receptors were obtained from a human donor in good health (CMV status not recorded). Some clones in this sample may be carry-over from other donors' samples.

This clonotype has a handful of counts. The CDR3 sequence is CSARGEVHTEAFF. The CDR3, as DNA: TGCAGTGCTAGAGGGGAGGTACACACTGAAGCTTTCTTT. The V and J genes are TRBV20-1 and TRBJ1-1; D uncertain. Germline V CDR1 and CDR2: DFQATT, SNEGSKA (reference sequence). The V and J ends lost 1 base and 3 bases respectively, with 9 bases between them. The CDR3 covers 13 residues.

This clonotype came up many times. The chain uses TRBV7-6 and TRBJ1-3, with a possible D match to TRBD1 (5 bases). Germline V gives CDR1 SGHVS, CDR2 FNYEAQ. The CDR3 runs 15 residues. The V gene lost 5 bases and the J gene lost 4 bases, with 15 bases spanning the gap. CDR3 sequence reads: CASSPTPGPGNTIYF. The CDR3 DNA reads as TGTGCCAGCAGCCCCACCCCGGGGCCGGGAAACACCATATATTTT. The full variable domain, in which reference TRBV7-6 and TRBJ1-3 provide the parts outside the CDR3, is GAGVSQSPRYKVTKRGQDVALRCDPISGHVSLYWYRQALGQGPEFLTYFNYEAQQDKSGLPNDRFSAERPEGSISTLTIQRTEQRDSAMYRCASSPTPGPGNTIYFGEGSWLTVV.

This clonotype was observed a few times. The chain carries TRBV6-2 or TRBV6-3 and TRBJ2-3; a weak D match, TRBD1 (5 bases). The CDR3 sequence is 12 residues long. Germline CDR1 MNHEY, CDR2 SVGEGT. Trimming removed 8 bases at V and 6 bases at J, with 12 bases between. The CDR3 loop reads CASGAHPDTQYF. The CDR3 nucleotides read TGTGCCAGCGGGGCTCACCCCGATACGCAGTATTTT.

This clonotype was detected ten times or more. The gene calls are TRBV7-8 and TRBJ1-2; no definite D call. This CDR3 has 16 residues. V lost 6 bases and J lost 8, with 25 bases in between. CDR1 is SGHVS, CDR2 FQNEAQ, per germline. The CDR3 here is CASSPLVREGLGGYTF. CDR3 coding DNA: TGTGCCAGCAGTCCACTAGTTAGGGAGGGCCTTGGGGGCTACACCTTC.

The CDR3 spells CSASRGTRYTQYF. DNA of the CDR3: TGCAGTGCTAGCCGGGGGACCCGTTATACGCAGTATTTT. The chain employs TRBV20-1 and TRBJ2-3; tentatively, D is TRBD2 (6 bases). This CDR3 region has 13 residues. Trimming took 3 bases from V and 7 from J, leaving 14 bases between them. Per germline, CDR1 DFQATT and CDR2 SNEGSKA (reference sequence).

Worth noting for this clonotype: At one boundary the junction diverges from the germline segment, which might be a read error. CDR3 nucleotide sequence: TGTGCCCGCAGAGGGACAGGGAAAGGATACGAGCAGTACTTC. Its protein is CARRGTGKGYEQYF. V gene TRBV6-2 or TRBV6-3 combines with J gene TRBJ2-7, with 9 bases matching TRBD1. The CDR3 sequence is 14 residues long. The V gene's germline CDR1 is MNHEY and CDR2 SVGEGT.

The chain carries TRBV12-3 or TRBV12-4 and TRBJ1-1; D is ambiguous. Trimming cost V 4 bases and J 9 bases, with 15 bases left between them. The CDR3 sequence is 13 residues long. Here the CDR3 DNA reads TGTGCCAGCAGTTACCGGCCCGCCTACCAAGCTTTCTTT. Residues: CASSYRPAYQAFF.

V usage is TRBV20-1 and J usage is TRBJ2-4; D not certain. CDR1 and CDR2 (germline): DFQATT, SNEGSKA (reference sequence). This CDR3 comprises 14 residues. V was clipped by 0 bases and J by 0 bases, with 6 bases between them. CDR3 DNA: TGCAGTGCTAGAGAAAATCTAGCCAAAAACATTCAGTACTTC. Translating it yields CSARENLAKNIQYF.

This clonotype was detected ten times or more. The CDR3 loop is CASSKMGTGPIRTEAFF. Here the CDR3 DNA reads TGTGCCAGCAGCAAGATGGGGACAGGGCCAATTCGCACTGAAGCTTTCTTT. The V gene is TRBV7-8, the J gene TRBJ1-1; 9 bases agree with TRBD1. V dropped 5 bases and J dropped 4; count of bases not matched to a gene: 14. CDR1 and CDR2 from the germline V gene are SGHVS and FQNEAQ. The CDR3 is 17 residues long.

Note on this clonotype: This is likely a read error, given that the CDR3 carries no conserved phenylalanine or tryptophan at its end. V usage is TRBV6-5 and J usage is TRBJ2-4; D might be TRBD2 (5 bases). Trimming left V 7 bases short and J 1 base short, with 17 bases between. The CDR3 contains 16 residues. Germline loops: CDR1 MNHEY, CDR2 SVGAGI. This CDR3 is CASTPTRAWAKNIQYL. DNA of the CDR3: TGTGCCAGCACACCTACGAGGGCGTGGGCCAAAAACATTCAGTACTTA.

The V gene is TRBV19, the J gene TRBJ1-6, with D perhaps matching TRBD1 (5 bases). Germline CDR1 and CDR2: LNHDA and SQIVND (reference sequence). This CDR3 is 13 amino acids long. The V end lost 5 bases, the J end lost 6 bases, and 8 bases lay between the germline ends. Written as DNA, the CDR3 is TGTGCCAGTAGTGGGACCACTAATTCACCCCTCCACTTT. It yields the protein CASSGTTNSPLHF.

The CDR3 is CSVERLQETQYF. CDR3 DNA: TGCAGCGTTGAACGTCTACAAGAGACCCAGTACTTC. The chain couples TRBV29-1 to TRBJ2-5; no firm D call. The germline V and J ends were trimmed by 2 bases and 2 bases, with 6 bases remaining between them. CDR1 and CDR2 (germline): SQVTM, ANQGSEA. The CDR3 runs to 12 residues.

The sample holds a few counts of this clonotype. The V and J genes are TRBV12-5 and TRBJ2-3; 9 bases match TRBD2. The V gene end was trimmed by 2 bases and the J gene end by 3 bases; junction bases not matched to a gene: 6. The CDR3 extends over 16 amino acids. Germline CDR1 is LGHNT and CDR2 is FRNRAP. In nucleotides, the CDR3 is TGTGCTAGTGGTTTGTTTGGTAGCGGGGGAACAGATACGCAGTATTTT. It specifies CASGLFGSGGTDTQYF.

This chain uses TRBV4-1 with TRBJ2-7; D ambiguous. Per germline, CDR1 MGHRA and CDR2 YSYEKL. V lost 2 bases, J lost 0 bases, and 11 bases lay in between. The CDR3 length is 15 residues. The CDR3 region is CASSQTDRSSYEQYF. In DNA, the CDR3 is TGCGCCAGCAGCCAAACGGACCGTAGCTCCTACGAGCAGTACTTC.

In the case of this clonotype: Possible read error: a much larger clone is one base away. The chain uses TRBV19 and TRBJ2-1; D call uncertain. This CDR3 has 12 amino acids. CDR1 is LNHDA, CDR2 SQIVND, per germline (reference sequence). Between the trimmed V and J ends, which lost 8 bases and 2 bases, there was a span of 7 bases. CDR3 bases: TGTGCCAGTGGTAGCCCCTACAATGAGCAGTTCTTC. Translated, it gives CASGSPYNEQFF.

This clonotype came up many times. This chain links TRBV7-2 with TRBJ2-5; D is unclear. There are 13 residues in the CDR3. V was cut by 1 base and J by 2 bases, with 5 bases left in between. CDR1 is SGHTA, CDR2 FQGNSA, per germline. The CDR3 here is CASSLVVQETQYF. The CDR3 DNA follows: TGTGCCAGCAGCTTAGTAGTACAAGAGACCCAGTACTTC. The full variable domain, in which reference TRBV7-2 and TRBJ2-5 provide the parts outside the CDR3, is GAGVSQSPSNKVTEKGKDVELRCDPISGHTALYWYRQSLGQGLEFLIYFQGNSAPDKSGLPSDRFSAERTGGSVSTLTIQRTQQEDSAVYLCASSLVVQETQYFGPGTRLLVL.

This clonotype was observed a handful of times. The chain employs TRBV6-6 and TRBJ2-1; D is unresolved. This CDR3 has 11 amino acids. The germline CDR1 and CDR2 sequences are MNHNY and SVGAGI (reference sequence). V lost 8 bases and J lost 7, with 9 bases in between. CDR3: CASSLQNEQFF. DNA of the CDR3: TGTGCCAGCTCCCTTCAAAATGAGCAGTTCTTC.

This clonotype was found many times. The rearrangement joins TRBV12-3 or TRBV12-4 to TRBJ2-5; 11 bases align to TRBD2. The V and J ends lost 3 bases and 2 bases, in that order; junction bases with no gene match: 8. The length of the CDR3 is 17 residues. In nucleotides, the CDR3 is TGTGCCAGCAGTTTCAACCTAGCGGGGGGTAAACAAGAGACCCAGTACTTC. This translates into CASSFNLAGGKQETQYF.

Comments on this clonotype: The junction does not match germline at one end; this may be a read error. The chain couples TRBV9 to TRBJ2-1; D might be TRBD1 or TRBD2, each matching 5 bases. The CDR3 is made up of 16 amino acids. Germline V lookup: CDR1 SGDLS, CDR2 YYNGEE. The CDR3 nucleotides read TGTTCCAGCAGCGCGAGGGGTGGGGTCCTTTACAATGAGCAGTTCTTC. Protein sequence: CSSSARGGVLYNEQFF.

For this clonotype: Without the conserved terminal phenylalanine or tryptophan, this CDR3 likely stems from a read error. The CDR3 region is CASSFPVQGRYEQYC. The CDR3 bases are TGTGCCAGCAGTTTCCCCGTACAGGGACGGTACGAGCAGTACTGC. The V call is TRBV27, the J call TRBJ2-7; weak D call: TRBD1 (6 bases). This CDR3 spans 15 amino acids. V was pared by 3 bases and J by 4 bases, with 16 bases between. Per germline, CDR1 MNHEY and CDR2 SMNVEV (reference sequence).

In this sample, this clonotype turned up many times. This sequence joins TRBV14 and TRBJ2-5; no clear D gene. V gave up 1 base and J gave up 4 bases, with 7 bases separating them. The CDR3 consists of 13 residues. Germline CDR1 and CDR2: SGHDN and FVKESK. The CDR3 nucleotides are TGTGCCAGCAGCCAAGTTGTCGGAGAGACCCAGTACTTC. Its protein is CASSQVVGETQYF.

This clonotype was detected a few times. This chain uses TRBV27 with TRBJ1-1; D gene uncertain. The germline V and J ends were trimmed by 4 bases and 1 base, with 13 bases remaining between them. CDR1 and CDR2 from the germline V gene are MNHEY and SMNVEV (reference sequence). CDR3 length: 15 residues. CDR3 sequence: CASSSPGRRNTEAFF. CDR3 coding DNA: TGTGCCAGCAGTTCCCCGGGTAGGCGGAACACTGAAGCTTTCTTT.

CDR3 nucleotides: TGTGCCAGCAACCGTCGTCGGGGGATTAATCAGCCCCAGCATTTT. This encodes CASNRRRGINQPQHF. J is TRBJ1-5 and V is TRBV7-2, with D maybe TRBD1 (5 bases). The V gene's germline CDR1 is SGHTA and CDR2 FQGNSA. This CDR3 comprises 15 residues. With 7 bases removed from V and 4 bases from J, the gap between germline ends came to 17 bases.

In this sample, this clonotype turned up many times. V gene TRBV24-1 combines with J gene TRBJ1-4; D might be TRBD1 (6 bases). The CDR3 loop spans 16 amino acids. Germline V CDR1 and CDR2: KGHDR, SFDVKD. The V and J ends lost 2 bases and 4 bases respectively, with 13 bases between them. In nucleotides, the CDR3 is TGTGCCACCAGTGATTCTTTGGACAGAGATAATGAAAAACTGTTTTTT. Translated, it gives CATSDSLDRDNEKLFF.

The CDR3 DNA reads TGTGCCACCGGCTTAGTAAGGGCGGGGGGGAGGTCCTACGAGCAGTACTTC. Protein: CATGLVRAGGRSYEQYF. This chain links TRBV7-2 with TRBJ2-7; 9 bases line up with TRBD2. Germline CDR1 reads SGHTA; CDR2 reads FQGNSA. The junction had 17 bases not matched to a gene; V was cut back by 10 bases and J by 1 base. This CDR3 contains 17 residues.

The chain couples TRBV7-9 to TRBJ2-5, with D uncertain. CDR3 length: 14 residues. The germline gives CDR1 SEHNR, CDR2 FQNEAQ (reference sequence). The V gene lost 4 bases and the J gene lost 2 bases, with 11 bases spanning the gap. The DNA for the CDR3 is TGTGCCAGCAGCTCCGGACCGATTCAAGAGACCCAGTACTTC. Protein product: CASSSGPIQETQYF.

This clonotype was seen many times. The chain has TRBV7-6 and TRBJ1-1; the match to TRBD1 covers 9 bases. The germline V gene has CDR1 SGHVS and CDR2 FNYEAQ. CDR3 size: 16 residues. V lost 3 bases, J lost 1 base, and 6 bases stayed unmatched. The CDR3: CASSLGQGFQNTEAFF. The CDR3 DNA sequence: TGTGCCAGCAGCTTGGGACAGGGATTTCAGAACACTGAAGCTTTCTTT.

Many counts were recorded for this clonotype. V is TRBV7-8 and J is TRBJ2-3, with TRBD2 matching 13 bases. Germline CDR1 SGHVS, CDR2 FQNEAQ. With 11 bases clipped from V and 2 bases from J, the junction kept 10 bases outside the gene matches. The CDR3 length is 16 residues. The CDR3 sequence: CAVLPGLAGPTDTQYF. Here the CDR3 DNA reads TGTGCCGTCTTGCCGGGACTAGCGGGGCCCACAGATACGCAGTATTTT.

This clonotype occurred many times. The genes are TRBV7-8 and TRBJ1-2; D is possibly TRBD1 (5 bases). Trimming left V 4 bases short and J 0 bases short, with 27 bases between. The CDR3 is 20 residues long. Germline assignment: CDR1 SGHVS and CDR2 FQNEAQ. For the CDR3, the DNA is TGTGCCAGCAGCTCCCGTCCCCGGGACGGAACCTTGACAGCTAACTATGGCTACACCTTC. Translation gives CASSSRPRDGTLTANYGYTF.

The V gene is TRBV19, the J gene TRBJ2-3, with D tentatively TRBD2 (5 bases). The CDR3 consists of 15 residues. Germline V CDR1 and CDR2: LNHDA, SQIVND (reference sequence). Deletions cut 3 bases from V and 4 bases from J, with 14 bases between. The CDR3 DNA follows: TGTGCCAGTAGTATCCAGTTGAGCGGCCCAGATACGCAGTATTTT. Translation gives CASSIQLSGPDTQYF.